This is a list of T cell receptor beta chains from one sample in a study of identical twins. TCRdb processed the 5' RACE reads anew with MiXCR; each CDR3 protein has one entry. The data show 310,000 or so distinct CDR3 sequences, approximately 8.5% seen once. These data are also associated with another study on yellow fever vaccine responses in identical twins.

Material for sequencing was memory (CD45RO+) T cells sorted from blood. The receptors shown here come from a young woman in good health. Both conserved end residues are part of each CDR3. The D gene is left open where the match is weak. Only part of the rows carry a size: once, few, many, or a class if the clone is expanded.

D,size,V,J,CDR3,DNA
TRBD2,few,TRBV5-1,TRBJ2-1,CASMTGGLNEQFF,TGCGCCAGCATGACGGGGGGGCTTAATGAGCAGTTCTTC
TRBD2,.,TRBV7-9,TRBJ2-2,CASSLKAGGDTGELFF,TGTGCCAGCAGCTTGAAAGCGGGAGGAGACACCGGGGAGCTGTTTTTT
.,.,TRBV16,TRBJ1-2,CASSQSLIQGSGYTF,TGTGCCAGCAGCCAATCGCTGATACAGGGAAGTGGCTACACCTTC
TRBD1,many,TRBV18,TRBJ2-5,CASSPTGTGQETQYF,TGTGCCAGCTCCCCAACCGGGACAGGGCAAGAGACCCAGTACTTC
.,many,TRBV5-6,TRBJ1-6,CASSLGSRVNSPLHF,TGTGCCAGCAGCTTGGGGTCCAGGGTTAATTCACCCCTCCACTTT
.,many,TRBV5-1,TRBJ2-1,CASTPVGPYNEQFF,TGCGCCAGCACCCCGGTAGGGCCCTACAATGAGCAGTTCTTC
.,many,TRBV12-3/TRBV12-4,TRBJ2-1,CASSPRLTEQFF,TGTGCCAGCAGCCCAAGGTTAACTGAGCAGTTCTTC
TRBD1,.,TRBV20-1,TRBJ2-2,CSAKFPGQGSGELFF,TGCAGTGCTAAATTTCCGGGACAGGGGTCCGGGGAGCTGTTTTTT
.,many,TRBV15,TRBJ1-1,CATSRGDGDGGAFF,TGTGCCACCAGCAGAGGTGATGGGGACGGAGGAGCTTTCTTT
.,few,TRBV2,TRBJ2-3,CASSDFEGGTDTQYF,TGTGCCAGCAGTGATTTCGAGGGGGGCACAGATACGCAGTATTTT
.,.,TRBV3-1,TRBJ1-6,CASSHPVGGSPLHF,TGTGCCAGCAGCCATCCCGTGGGGGGTTCACCCCTCCACTTT
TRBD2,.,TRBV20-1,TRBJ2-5,CSAPVAGARETQYF,TGCAGTGCGCCGGTAGCGGGAGCGCGAGAGACCCAGTACTTC
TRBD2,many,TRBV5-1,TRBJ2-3,CASSPGVAGADTQYF,TGCGCCAGCAGCCCGGGGGTAGCGGGAGCGGATACGCAGTATTTT
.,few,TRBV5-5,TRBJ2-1,CASSLSPNSYNEQFF,TGTGCCAGCAGCTTGAGTCCAAACTCCTACAATGAGCAGTTCTTC
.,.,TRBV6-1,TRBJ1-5,CASSKQGGGQPQHF,TGTGCCAGCAGTAAACAGGGTGGCGGGCAGCCCCAGCATTTT
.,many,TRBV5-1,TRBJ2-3,CATRRGDGTDTQYF,TGCGCCACCCGAAGGGGGGACGGCACAGATACGCAGTATTTT
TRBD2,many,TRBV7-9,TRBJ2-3,CASSQERGNTDTQYF,TGTGCCAGCAGCCAGGAGCGGGGGAACACAGATACGCAGTATTTT
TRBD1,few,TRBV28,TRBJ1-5,CASSLGTALFERQHF,TGTGCCAGCAGTTTGGGGACAGCCCTCTTCGAGCGCCAGCATTTT
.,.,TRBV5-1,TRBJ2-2,CASSYGLQQNTGELFF,TGCGCCAGCAGCTATGGACTCCAACAGAACACCGGGGAGCTGTTTTTT
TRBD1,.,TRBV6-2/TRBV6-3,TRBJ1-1,CASTSTGVTEAFF,TGTGCCAGCACCTCGACAGGGGTAACTGAAGCTTTCTTT
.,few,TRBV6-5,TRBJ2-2,CASSFPGARAGELFF,TGTGCCAGCAGTTTCCCGGGAGCCCGCGCCGGGGAGCTGTTTTTT
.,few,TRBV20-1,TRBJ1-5,CSARGTHDQPQHF,TGCAGTGCAAGGGGGACACACGATCAGCCCCAGCATTTT
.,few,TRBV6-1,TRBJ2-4,CASSPDFLIAKNIQYF,TGTGCCAGCAGTCCGGACTTTCTAATAGCCAAAAACATTCAGTACTTC
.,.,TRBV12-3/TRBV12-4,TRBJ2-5,CASSPGGWDVETQYF,TGTGCCAGCAGTCCCGGGGGCTGGGATGTAGAGACCCAGTACTTC